Described below is a single TCR beta chain sequence and its context. Its specificity is not known. Only in-frame clones appear in the TCRdb table, and some are missing; sequencing was by immunoSEQ multiplex PCR. This table has about 2.3 million clones, under 95% appearing once. This sample is drawn from a study of shared clonotypes between healthy human individuals. Study-wide results and caveats: Only a few donors were included, so the genetic and exposure-history diversity represented was limited.

The TCR comes from a man in his late teens or twenties in good health. Some clones in this sample may be carry-over from other donors' samples. Sequencing was performed on naive CD4+ T cells from PBMCs. Subset here: CD45RA+ positively selected.

CDR3: CASSSIFSRTGGEYEQFF. CDR3 sequence (DNA): TGTGCCAGCAGCTCAATATTTTCCCGGACAGGGGGCGAGTATGAGCAGTTCTTC. The rearrangement links TRBV7-9 to TRBJ2-1; 11 nucleotides agree with TRBD1. V lost 4 bases and J lost 8; bases outside the gene matches: 16. The CDR3 contains 18 residues. The germline V gene encodes CDR1 SEHNR and CDR2 FQNEAQ (reference sequence).